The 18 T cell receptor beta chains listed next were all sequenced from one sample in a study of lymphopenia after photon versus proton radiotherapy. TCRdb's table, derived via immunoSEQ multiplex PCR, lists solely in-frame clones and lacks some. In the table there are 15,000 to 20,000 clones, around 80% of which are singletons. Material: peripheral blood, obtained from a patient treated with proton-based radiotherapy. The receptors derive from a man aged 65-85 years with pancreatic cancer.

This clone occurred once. CDR3 nucleotides: TGTGCCAGCAGCGCCGGCCCCCGGGGCGCTGGGGCCAACGTCCTGACTTTC. It encodes CASSAGPRGAGANVLTF. The chain uses TRBV9 and TRBJ2-6, with D perhaps matching TRBD1 or TRBD2 (5 bases each). The CDR3 is 17 amino acids. The ends were cut back, 3 bases at V and 2 bases at J, with 15 bases in the middle. Germline values: CDR1 SGDLS, CDR2 YYNGEE.

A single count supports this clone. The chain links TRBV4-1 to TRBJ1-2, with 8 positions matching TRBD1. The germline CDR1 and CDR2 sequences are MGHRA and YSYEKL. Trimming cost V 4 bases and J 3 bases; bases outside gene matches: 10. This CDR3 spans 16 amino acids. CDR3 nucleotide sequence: TGCGCCAGCAGCCCCCTCTTTTCAGGGGGCGACTATGGCTACACCTTC. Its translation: CASSPLFSGGDYGYTF.

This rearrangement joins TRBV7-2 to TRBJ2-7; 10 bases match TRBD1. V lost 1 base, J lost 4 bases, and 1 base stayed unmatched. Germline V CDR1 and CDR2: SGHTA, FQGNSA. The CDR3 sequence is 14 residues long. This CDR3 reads CASSLVGQGYEQYF. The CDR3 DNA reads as TGTGCCAGCAGCTTAGTGGGACAGGGGTACGAGCAGTACTTC.

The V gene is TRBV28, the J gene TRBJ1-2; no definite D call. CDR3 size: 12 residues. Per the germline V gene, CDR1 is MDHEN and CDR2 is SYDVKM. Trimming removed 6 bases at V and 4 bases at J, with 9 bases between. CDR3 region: CASSPGSYGYTF. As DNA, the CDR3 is TGTGCCAGCAGCCCCGGGAGCTATGGCTACACCTTC.

CDR3 DNA: TGCGCCAGCAGCTTGGACCAGGGTCGGAATGAGCAGTTCTTC. Its translation is CASSLDQGRNEQFF. This chain connects TRBV5-1 to TRBJ2-1; D is perhaps TRBD1 (5 bases). This CDR3 is 14 amino acids long. The V and J ends lost 0 bases and 7 bases respectively, with 11 bases between them. Germline V CDR1 and CDR2: SGHRS, YFSETQ.

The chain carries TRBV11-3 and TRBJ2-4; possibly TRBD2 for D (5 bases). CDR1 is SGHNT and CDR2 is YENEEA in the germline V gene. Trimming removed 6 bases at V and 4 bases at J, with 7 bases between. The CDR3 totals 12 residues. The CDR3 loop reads CASSRGKNIQYF. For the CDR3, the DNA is TGTGCCAGCAGTCGAGGGAAAAACATTCAGTACTTC.

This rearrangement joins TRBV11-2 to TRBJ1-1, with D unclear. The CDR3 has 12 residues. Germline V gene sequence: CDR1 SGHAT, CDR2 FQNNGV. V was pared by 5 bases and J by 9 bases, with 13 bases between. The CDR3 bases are TGTGCCAGCAGCCTTGGGAGTTCCCAAGCTTTCTTT. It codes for CASSLGSSQAFF.

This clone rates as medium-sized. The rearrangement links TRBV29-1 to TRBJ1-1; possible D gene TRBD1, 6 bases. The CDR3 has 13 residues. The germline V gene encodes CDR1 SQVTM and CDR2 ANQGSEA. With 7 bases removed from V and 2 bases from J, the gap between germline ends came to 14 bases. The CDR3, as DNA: TGCAGCGCCCCGGGACACGCAAACACTGAAGCTTTCTTT. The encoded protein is CSAPGHANTEAFF.

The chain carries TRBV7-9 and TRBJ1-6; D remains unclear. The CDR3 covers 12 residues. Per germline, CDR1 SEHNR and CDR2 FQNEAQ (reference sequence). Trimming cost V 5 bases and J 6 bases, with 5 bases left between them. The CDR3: CASSLSNSPLHF. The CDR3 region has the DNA TGTGCCAGCAGCCTGAGTAATTCACCCCTCCACTTT.

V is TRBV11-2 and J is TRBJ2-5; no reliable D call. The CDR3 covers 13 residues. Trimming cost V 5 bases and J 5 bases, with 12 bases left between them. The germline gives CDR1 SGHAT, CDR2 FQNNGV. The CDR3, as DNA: TGTGCCAGCAGCCCAGCGCGAAGGGAGACCCAGTACTTC. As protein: CASSPARRETQYF.

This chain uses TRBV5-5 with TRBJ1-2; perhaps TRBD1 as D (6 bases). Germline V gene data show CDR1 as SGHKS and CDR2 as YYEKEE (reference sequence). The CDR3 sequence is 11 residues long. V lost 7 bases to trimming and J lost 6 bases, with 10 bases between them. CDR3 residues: CASGGQNGYTF. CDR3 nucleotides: TGTGCCAGCGGCGGACAGAATGGCTACACCTTC.

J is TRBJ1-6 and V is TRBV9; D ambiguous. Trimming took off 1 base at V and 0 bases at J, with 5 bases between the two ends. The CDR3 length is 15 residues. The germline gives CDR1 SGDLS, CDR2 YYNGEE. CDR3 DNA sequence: TGTGCCAGCAGCGTATCCCCCTCCTATAATTCACCCCTCCACTTT. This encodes CASSVSPSYNSPLHF.

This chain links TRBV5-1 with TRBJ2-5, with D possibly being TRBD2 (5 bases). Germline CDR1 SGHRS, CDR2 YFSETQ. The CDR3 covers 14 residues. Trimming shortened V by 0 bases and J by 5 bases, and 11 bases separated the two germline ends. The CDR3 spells CASSLAGYGETQYF. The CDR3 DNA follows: TGCGCCAGCAGCTTGGCGGGGTATGGGGAGACCCAGTACTTC.

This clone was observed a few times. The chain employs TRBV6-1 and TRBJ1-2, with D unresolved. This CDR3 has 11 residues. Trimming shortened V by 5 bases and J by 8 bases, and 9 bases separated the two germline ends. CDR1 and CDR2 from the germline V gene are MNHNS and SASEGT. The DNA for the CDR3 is TGTGCCAGCAGTCTGGTTGGCGGCTACACCTTC. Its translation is CASSLVGGYTF.

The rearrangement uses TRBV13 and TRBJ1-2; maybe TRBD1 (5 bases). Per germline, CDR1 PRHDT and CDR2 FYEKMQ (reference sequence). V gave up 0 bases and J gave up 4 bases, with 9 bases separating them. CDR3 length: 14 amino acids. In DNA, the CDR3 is TGTGCCAGCAGCTTAGGGAGGGGCGGCTATGGCTACACCTTC. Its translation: CASSLGRGGYGYTF.

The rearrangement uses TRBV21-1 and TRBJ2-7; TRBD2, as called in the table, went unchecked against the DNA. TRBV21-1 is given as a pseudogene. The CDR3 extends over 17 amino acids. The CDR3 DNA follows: TGTGCCAGCAGCAAAGCAGGTAGCGGCCCTCAGACCTACGAGCAGTACTTC. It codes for CASSKAGSGPQTYEQYF.

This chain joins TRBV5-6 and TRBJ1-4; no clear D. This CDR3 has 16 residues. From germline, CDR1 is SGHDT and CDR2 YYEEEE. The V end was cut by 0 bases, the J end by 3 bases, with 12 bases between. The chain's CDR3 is CASSLGPEPSNEKLFF. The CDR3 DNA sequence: TGTGCCAGCAGCTTGGGACCGGAGCCGTCTAATGAAAAACTGTTTTTT.

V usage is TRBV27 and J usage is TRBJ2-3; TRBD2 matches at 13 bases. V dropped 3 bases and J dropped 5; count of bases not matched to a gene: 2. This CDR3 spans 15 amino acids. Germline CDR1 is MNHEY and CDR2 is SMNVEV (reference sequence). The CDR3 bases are TGTGCCAGCAGTTTTGGACTAGCGGGAGAAGATACGCAGTATTTT. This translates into CASSFGLAGEDTQYF.